Below are 13 T cell receptor beta chains sequenced from a single sample in a study of blood T cell repertoires in COVID-19. The assay was immunoSEQ multiplex PCR, and TCRdb's table has in-frame clones only and misses some. The sample contains about 200,000 clones, about 88% of which appear only once. The sample consisted of peripheral blood. The receptors stem from a man between 60 and 75 years old with acute or convalescent COVID-19.

V is TRBV7-2 and J is TRBJ2-5, with TRBD2 matching 10 bases. Germline CDR1 reads SGHTA; CDR2 reads FQGNSA. J gave up 7 bases and V 4 bases, and 15 bases lay outside the gene matches. This CDR3 contains 17 residues. This CDR3 reads CASSSPSLAGAEGTQYF. CDR3 coding DNA: TGTGCCAGCAGCTCGCCTTCTCTAGCGGGGGCGGAGGGGACCCAGTACTTC.

This chain links TRBV25-1 with TRBJ2-3; 7 bases are a match to TRBD2. CDR1 MGHDK and CDR2 SYGVNS come from the germline V gene. The CDR3 spans 15 residues. Germline trimming cut 0 bases from V and 4 bases from J; bases unmatched to any gene: 4. CDR3 amino acids: CASSEYEGRADTQYF. CDR3 sequence (DNA): TGTGCCAGCAGTGAATATGAGGGGAGGGCAGATACGCAGTATTTT. The entire variable domain, with the rest obtained from reference TRBV25-1 and TRBJ2-3, is as follows: EADIYQTPRYLVIGTGKKITLECSQTMGHDKMYWYQQDPGMELHLIHYSYGVNSTEKGDLSSESTVSRIRTEHFPLTLESARPSHTSQYLCASSEYEGRADTQYFGPGTRLTVL.

The chain is built from TRBV11-2 and TRBJ2-7, with 7 positions matching TRBD1. This CDR3 comprises 14 residues. Germline CDR1 and CDR2: SGHAT and FQNNGV. V lost 4 bases to trimming and J lost 9 bases; unmatched junction nucleotides: 12. This CDR3 is CASSSRQGWDAQYF. The CDR3 DNA reads as TGTGCCAGCAGCTCCAGACAGGGTTGGGACGCGCAGTACTTC.

V usage is TRBV6-5 and J usage is TRBJ1-1; D gene unclear. The germline V gene has CDR1 MNHEY and CDR2 SVGAGI. Trimming stripped 10 bases from V and 1 base from J, with 16 bases between. CDR3 length: 14 residues. The CDR3 sequence is CATATAGRNTEAFF. The CDR3 DNA reads as TGTGCCACAGCAACAGCCGGGAGGAACACTGAAGCTTTCTTT.

V gene TRBV19 combines with J gene TRBJ2-7, with D perhaps TRBD2 (5 bases). The length of the CDR3 is 14 residues. Germline CDR1 and CDR2: LNHDA and SQIVND (reference sequence). V was shortened by 6 bases and J by 3 bases, with 15 bases between the two germline ends. The CDR3 coding sequence is TGTGCCAGTAGGGCGGACTTTCGGGACTACGAGCAGTACTTC. Amino acid sequence: CASRADFRDYEQYF. Filled out from reference TRBV19 and TRBJ2-7, the complete variable domain reads DGGITQSPKYLFRKEGQNVTLSCEQNLNHDAMYWYRQDPGQGLRLIYYSQIVNDFQKGDIAEGYSVSREKKESFPLTVTSAQKNPTAFYLCASRADFRDYEQYFGPGTRLTVT.

The rearrangement uses TRBV18 and TRBJ2-1; possibly TRBD2 for D (5 bases). V lost 2 bases and J lost 5, with 16 bases in between. This CDR3 comprises 16 residues. CDR1 is KGHSH, CDR2 LQKENI, per germline. The CDR3 region has the DNA TGTGCCAGCTCACCATCTTGGCCGGCGGGCAACAATGAGCAGTTCTTC. The encoded protein is CASSPSWPAGNNEQFF.

The V call is TRBV6-5, the J call TRBJ2-7, with D perhaps TRBD1 (6 bases). This CDR3 comprises 14 residues. From germline, CDR1 is MNHEY and CDR2 SVGAGI. V gave up 0 bases and J gave up 5 bases, with 11 bases separating them. DNA for the CDR3: TGTGCCAGCAGTTACTCGACAGGTACCCACGAGCAGTACTTC. This sequence encodes CASSYSTGTHEQYF.

The chain recombines TRBV7-2 with TRBJ2-3; 9 nucleotides line up with TRBD2. After removal of 3 bases from V and 4 bases from J, the junction contained 5 bases not matched to a gene. Germline loops: CDR1 SGHTA, CDR2 FQGNSA. The CDR3 covers 15 residues. The CDR3 reads CASSLQRGAADTQYF. The CDR3 DNA is TGTGCCAGCAGCTTGCAGCGGGGGGCCGCAGATACGCAGTATTTT.

The rearrangement links TRBV7-3 to TRBJ1-6; D is possibly TRBD1 (5 bases). In germline, CDR1 is SGHTA, CDR2 FQGTGA. V dropped 3 bases and J dropped 8 bases, with 17 bases sitting between them. This CDR3 spans 16 amino acids. Here the CDR3 reads CASSLGRGGRDSPLHF. As DNA, the CDR3 is TGTGCCAGCAGCTTGGGGCGAGGAGGGAGGGATTCACCCCTCCACTTT. Variable domain in full (rest from reference TRBV7-3 and TRBJ1-6): GAGVSQTPSNKVTEKGKYVELRCDPISGHTALYWYRQSLGQGPEFLIYFQGTGAADDSGLPNDRFFAVRPEGSVSTLKIQRTERGDSAVYLCASSLGRGGRDSPLHFGNGTRLTVT.

This chain links TRBV2 with TRBJ2-5; D might be TRBD1 (5 bases). This CDR3 region has 14 residues. Trimming took 7 bases from V and 5 from J, leaving 17 bases between them. Germline CDR1 SNHLY, CDR2 FYNNEI. The CDR3 DNA reads TGTGCCAGCACCCCGATCGCCTCAGGGGAGACCCAGTACTTC. It encodes CASTPIASGETQYF.

The chain carries TRBV28 and TRBJ1-4; D is undetermined. Germline V gene lookup returns CDR1 MDHEN and CDR2 SYDVKM. The germline V and J ends were trimmed by 5 bases and 7 bases, with 14 bases remaining between them. The CDR3 is made up of 14 amino acids. The DNA for the CDR3 is TGTGCCAGCAGTCCTCCCTTCGAGGTTGAAAAACTGTTTTTT. It yields the protein CASSPPFEVEKLFF.

The chain couples TRBV28 to TRBJ1-5, with unresolved D. Germline-derived CDR1 and CDR2 are MDHEN and SYDVKM. The CDR3 covers 13 residues. The V end was cut by 7 bases, the J end by 0 bases, with 7 bases between. CDR3 sequence reads: CASTSVSNQPQHF. CDR3 DNA sequence: TGTGCCAGCACCTCAGTTAGCAATCAGCCCCAGCATTTT.

The genes are TRBV7-9 and TRBJ1-4; D is ambiguous. This CDR3 contains 15 residues. The V and J ends lost 4 bases and 12 bases respectively, with 21 bases between them. CDR1 SEHNR and CDR2 FQNEAQ come from the germline V gene (reference sequence). CDR3 sequence (DNA): TGTGCCAGCAGCTCGCCGGACGGGAAGCTTATGGAACTGTTTTTT. It codes for CASSSPDGKLMELFF.